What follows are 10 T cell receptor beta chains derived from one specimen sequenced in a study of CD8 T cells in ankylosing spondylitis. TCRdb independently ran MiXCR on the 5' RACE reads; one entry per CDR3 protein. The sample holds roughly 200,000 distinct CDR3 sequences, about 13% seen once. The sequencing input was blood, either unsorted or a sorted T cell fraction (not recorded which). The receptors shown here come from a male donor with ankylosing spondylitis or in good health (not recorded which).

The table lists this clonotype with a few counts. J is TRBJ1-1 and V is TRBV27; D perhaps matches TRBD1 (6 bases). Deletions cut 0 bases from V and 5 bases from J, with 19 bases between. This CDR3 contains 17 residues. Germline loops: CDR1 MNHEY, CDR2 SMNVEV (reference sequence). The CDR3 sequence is CASSLSMRALRGTEAFF. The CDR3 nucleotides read TGTGCCAGCAGTTTATCGATGAGGGCATTGAGGGGGACTGAAGCTTTCTTT.

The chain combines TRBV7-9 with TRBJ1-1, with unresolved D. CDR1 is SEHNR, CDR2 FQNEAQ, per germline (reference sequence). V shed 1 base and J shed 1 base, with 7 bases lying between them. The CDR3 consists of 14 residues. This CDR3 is CASSLDVGNTEAFF. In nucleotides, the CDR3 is TGTGCCAGCAGCTTAGATGTCGGGAACACTGAAGCTTTCTTT.

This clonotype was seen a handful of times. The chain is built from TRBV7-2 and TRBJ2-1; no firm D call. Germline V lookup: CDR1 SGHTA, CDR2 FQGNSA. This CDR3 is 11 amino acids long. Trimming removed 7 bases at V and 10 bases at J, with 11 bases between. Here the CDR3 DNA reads TGTGCCAGCAACCTCTTCGGGGAGCAGTTCTTC. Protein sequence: CASNLFGEQFF.

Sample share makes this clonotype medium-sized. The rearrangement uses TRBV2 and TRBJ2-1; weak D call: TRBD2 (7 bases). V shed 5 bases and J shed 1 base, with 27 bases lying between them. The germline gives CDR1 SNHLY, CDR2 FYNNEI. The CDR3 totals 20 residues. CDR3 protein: CASSTERGRSGTHSYNEQFF. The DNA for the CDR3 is TGTGCCAGCAGTACGGAACGGGGGCGAAGCGGGACACATTCCTACAATGAGCAGTTCTTC. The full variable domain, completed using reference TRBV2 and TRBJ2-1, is EPEVTQTPSHQVTQMGQEVILRCVPISNHLYFYWYRQILGQKVEFLVSFYNNEISEKSEIFDDQFSVERPDGSNFTLKIRSTKLEDSAMYFCASSTERGRSGTHSYNEQFFGPGTRLTVL.

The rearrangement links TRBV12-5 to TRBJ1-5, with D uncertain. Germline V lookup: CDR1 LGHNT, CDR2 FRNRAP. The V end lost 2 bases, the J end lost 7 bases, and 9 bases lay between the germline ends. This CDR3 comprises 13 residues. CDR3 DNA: TGTGCTAGTGGTTTGTCTCCTCTGCAGCCCCAGCATTTT. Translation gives CASGLSPLQPQHF.

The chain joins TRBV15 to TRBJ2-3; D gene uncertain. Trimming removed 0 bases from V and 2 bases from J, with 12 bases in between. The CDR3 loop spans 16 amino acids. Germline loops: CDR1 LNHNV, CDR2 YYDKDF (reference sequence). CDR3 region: CATSREHGEFTDTQYF. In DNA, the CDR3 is TGTGCCACCAGCAGAGAACACGGAGAGTTCACAGATACGCAGTATTTT.

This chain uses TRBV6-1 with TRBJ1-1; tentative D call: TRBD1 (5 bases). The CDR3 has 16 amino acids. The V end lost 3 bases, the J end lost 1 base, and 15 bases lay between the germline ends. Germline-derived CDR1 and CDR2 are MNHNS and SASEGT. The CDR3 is CASSETAGTGNTEAFF. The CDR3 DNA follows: TGTGCCAGCAGTGAGACCGCCGGGACGGGGAACACTGAAGCTTTCTTT.

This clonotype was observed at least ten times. CDR3 protein: CASSLDTVQGPQYF. Here the CDR3 DNA reads TGCGCCAGCAGCTTGGATACAGTCCAGGGGCCCCAGTACTTC. The chain couples TRBV5-1 to TRBJ2-5, with D possibly TRBD1 on 6 matching bases. V shed 0 bases and J shed 9 bases, with 15 bases lying between them. Germline V lookup: CDR1 SGHRS, CDR2 YFSETQ. The CDR3 is 14 amino acids.

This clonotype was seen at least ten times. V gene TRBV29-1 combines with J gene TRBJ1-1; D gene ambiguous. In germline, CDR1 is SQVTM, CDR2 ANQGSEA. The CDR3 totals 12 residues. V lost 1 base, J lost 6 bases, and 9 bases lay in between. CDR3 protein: CSVEAGGAEAFF. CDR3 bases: TGCAGCGTTGAAGCTGGAGGCGCTGAAGCTTTCTTT.

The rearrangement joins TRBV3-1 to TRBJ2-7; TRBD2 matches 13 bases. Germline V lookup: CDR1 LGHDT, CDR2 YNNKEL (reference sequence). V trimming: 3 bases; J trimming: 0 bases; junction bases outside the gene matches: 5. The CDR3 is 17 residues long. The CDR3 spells CASSQGGLAGASYEQYF. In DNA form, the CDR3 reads TGTGCCAGCAGCCAGGGTGGACTAGCGGGGGCCTCCTACGAGCAGTACTTC.